The rows below give T cell receptor beta chains drawn from one sample of a study of beta chain features in type 1 diabetes. Measured with immunoSEQ multiplex PCR; TCRdb has only the in-frame clones, and not every one. The sample yields fewer than 450,000 clones, around an eighth seen once. Sequencing input: naive CD4+ T cells from blood. The receptors stem from a woman aged 18-29 years with type 1 diabetes. Each CDR3 is given with its conserved first and last residue.

j_call v_call cdr3_aa
TRBJ2-1 TRBV28 CASSAGVNEQFF
TRBJ2-5 TRBV11-2 CASSPLRGTKETQYF
TRBJ2-1 TRBV30 CAWSGGTPNEQFF
TRBJ2-2 TRBV19 CASSISASGANTGELFF
TRBJ2-3 TRBV11-2 CASSLGPTQGFTDTQYF
TRBJ1-2 TRBV19 CASSQDRTNYGYTF
TRBJ2-2 TRBV4-3 CASSQFGGLAGAGELFF
TRBJ1-2 TRBV5-1 CASSPEGQGDGYTF
TRBJ2-1 TRBV29-1 CSATYNEQFF
TRBJ2-1 TRBV7-2 CASSSDGGAGNEQFF
TRBJ1-1 TRBV28 CASSSPTGGNTEAFF
TRBJ1-1 TRBV7-9 CASSHQGKNTEAFF
TRBJ2-3 TRBV11-3 CASSLLLTTGAGTDTQYF
TRBJ2-1 TRBV6-8 CASRKEDEQFF
TRBJ2-1 TRBV30 CAWGTSGSGDEQFF
TRBJ1-4 TRBV5-1 CASSYDSEKLFF
TRBJ1-1 TRBV7-9 CASSYRTGGMNTEAFF
TRBJ1-5 TRBV25-1 CASSTGVGNQPQHF
TRBJ2-2 TRBV5-1 CASSFTGQIYTGELFF
TRBJ1-1 TRBV7-9 CASSLWQGAEAFF
TRBJ2-4 TRBV9 CASSEEGPGYDKNIQYF
TRBJ2-1 TRBV30 CAWSVSKTGGLYNEQFF
TRBJ2-1 TRBV10-3 CAISESWSLPFF
TRBJ1-2 TRBV28 CASSYQGYGYTF
TRBJ1-1 TRBV6-5 CASSYSQQGVTEAFF
TRBJ1-4 TRBV19 CASRSSGTWNEKLFF
TRBJ2-5 TRBV19 CASSKAQGAETQYF
TRBJ2-1 TRBV28 CASSSGQGENNEQFF
TRBJ2-6 TRBV18 CASSPPAGARGANVLTF
TRBJ2-5 TRBV5-6 CASSPGLMETQYF
TRBJ2-7 TRBV27 CASSGREGRKQYF
TRBJ1-5 TRBV2 CASMMTGNQPQHF
TRBJ1-5 TRBV18 CASSLNGQRGGNQPQHF
TRBJ2-6 TRBV7-2 CASSLVAGAGANVLTF
TRBJ2-5 TRBV11-2 CASSSRSGEETQYF
TRBJ2-5 TRBV30 CAWSKQSQETQYF
TRBJ2-2 TRBV23-1 CASRIRGGTNTGELFF
TRBJ2-4 TRBV6-6 CASSWWAQYF
TRBJ2-5 TRBV18 CASSTGLETQYF
TRBJ2-3 TRBV7-7 CASSLGVVSTDTQYF
TRBJ2-5 TRBV5-6 CASSEVGGRLETQYF
TRBJ2-7 TRBV18 CASSHSDREIGEQYF
TRBJ2-7 TRBV7-8 CASSPDRGRWQYF
TRBJ1-5 TRBV7-9 CASSHSGIRGQPQHF
TRBJ1-5 TRBV30 CAVSRTGGTSGQPQHF
TRBJ2-1 TRBV6-5 CASSQQGHEQFF
TRBJ2-1 TRBV28 CASSSAQRGRGGEQFF
TRBJ2-1 TRBV6-5 CASTPGQGMNEQFF
TRBJ2-7 TRBV5-4 CASHAASYEQYF
TRBJ2-2 TRBV30 CAWSVPRGLAGGVHGELFF
TRBJ2-5 TRBV27 CASSLWRTGTQYF
TRBJ2-4 TRBV27 CAIKDRALDIQYF
TRBJ1-1 TRBV28 CASTEGGAATEAFF
TRBJ2-1 TRBV4-1 CASSQATGGETLYNEQFF
TRBJ1-1 TRBV19 CASTQGANTEAFF
TRBJ2-1 TRBV10-3 CAIRRGLAGSEQFF
TRBJ1-5 TRBV21-1 CANTIGGQPQHF
TRBJ2-3 TRBV5-1 CASSPDSSQDTQYF
TRBJ2-5 TRBV5-1 CASSPRLAGEWSETQYF